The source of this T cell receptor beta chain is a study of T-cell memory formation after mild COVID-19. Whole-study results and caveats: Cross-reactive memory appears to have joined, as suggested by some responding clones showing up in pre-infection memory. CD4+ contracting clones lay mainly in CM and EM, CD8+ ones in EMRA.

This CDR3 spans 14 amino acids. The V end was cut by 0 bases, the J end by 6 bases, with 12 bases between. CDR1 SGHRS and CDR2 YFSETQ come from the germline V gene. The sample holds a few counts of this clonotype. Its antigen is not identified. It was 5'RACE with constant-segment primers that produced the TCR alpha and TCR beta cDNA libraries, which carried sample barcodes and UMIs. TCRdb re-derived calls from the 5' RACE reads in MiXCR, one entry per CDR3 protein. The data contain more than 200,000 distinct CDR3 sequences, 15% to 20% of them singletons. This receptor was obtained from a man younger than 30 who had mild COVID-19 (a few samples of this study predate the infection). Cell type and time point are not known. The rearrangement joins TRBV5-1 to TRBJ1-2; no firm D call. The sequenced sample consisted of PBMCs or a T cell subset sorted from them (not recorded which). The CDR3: CASSLAQKWDGYTF. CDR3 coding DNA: TGCGCCAGCAGCTTGGCACAGAAGTGGGATGGCTACACCTTC.